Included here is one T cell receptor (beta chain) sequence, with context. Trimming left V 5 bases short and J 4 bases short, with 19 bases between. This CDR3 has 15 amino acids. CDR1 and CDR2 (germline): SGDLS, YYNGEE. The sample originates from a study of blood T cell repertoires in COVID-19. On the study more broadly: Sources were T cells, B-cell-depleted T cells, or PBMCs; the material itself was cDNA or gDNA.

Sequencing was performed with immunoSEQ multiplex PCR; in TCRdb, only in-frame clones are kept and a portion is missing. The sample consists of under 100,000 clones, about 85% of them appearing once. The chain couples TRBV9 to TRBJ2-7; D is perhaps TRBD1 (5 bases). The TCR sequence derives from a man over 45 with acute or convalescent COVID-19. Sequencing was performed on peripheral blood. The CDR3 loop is CASSPAGHTPYEQYF. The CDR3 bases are TGTGCCAGCAGTCCCGCCGGACATACGCCGTACGAGCAGTACTTC.